Below, 12 T cell receptor beta chains from the same sample are listed, as sequenced in a study of cytomegalovirus exposure and HLA in healthy donors. 60 Vbeta and 13 Jbeta primers were used in PCR. Sequenced by immunoSEQ multiplex PCR; TCRdb stores in-frame clones only, minus some. The sample comprises around 130,000 clones, roughly 8.3% of which are singletons, and about 5.5% rests with the top ten. The sequenced material came from PBMCs. The origin of the receptors is a man aged 40-50 years in good health and CMV-seronegative.

The CDR3 loop is CASSSGTQYF. Here the CDR3 DNA reads TGTGCCAGCAGCTCAGGGACCCAGTACTTC. V is TRBV7-2 and J is TRBJ2-5; D is unclear. The germline V gene has CDR1 SGHTA and CDR2 FQGNSA. This CDR3 contains 10 residues. Deletions cut 4 bases from V and 7 bases from J, with 4 bases between.

This clone has more than one count but fewer than ten. In nucleotides, the CDR3 is TGCGCCAGCAGCTTGGATCGGCTAGTCAATGAGCAGTTCTTC. It is translated as CASSLDRLVNEQFF. The chain couples TRBV5-1 to TRBJ2-1; D gene uncertain. V was shortened by 0 bases and J by 6 bases, with 10 bases between the two germline ends. Germline CDR1 is SGHRS and CDR2 is YFSETQ. The CDR3 consists of 14 residues. The entire variable domain, with the rest obtained from reference TRBV5-1 and TRBJ2-1, is as follows: KAGVTQTPRYLIKTRGQQVTLSCSPISGHRSVSWYQQTPGQGLQFLFEYFSETQRNKGNFPGRFSGRQFSNSRSEMNVSTLELGDSALYLCASSLDRLVNEQFFGPGTRLTVL.

This chain connects TRBV21-1 to TRBJ1-5. TRBV21-1 is noted as a pseudogene. CDR3 length: 15 amino acids. DNA for the CDR3: TGTGCCAGCAGCAAAGGACGGAGGGGAAGGCAGCCCCAGCATTTT. Translation: CASSKGRRGRQPQHF.

This chain connects TRBV4-2 to TRBJ2-5, with a possible D match to TRBD2 (6 bases). The germline V and J ends were trimmed by 0 bases and 2 bases, with 7 bases remaining between them. The germline V gene encodes CDR1 LGHNA and CDR2 YNFKEQ. This CDR3 contains 14 residues. The CDR3 DNA sequence: TGTGCCAGCAGCCAAGATCTAGCGCAAGAGACCCAGTACTTC. Translated: CASSQDLAQETQYF.

This chain joins TRBV6-5 and TRBJ1-1; tentative D call: TRBD1 (5 bases). Trimming took off 2 bases at V and 5 bases at J, with 12 bases between the two ends. This CDR3 spans 14 amino acids. Germline V CDR1 and CDR2: MNHEY, SVGAGI. CDR3 loop: CASSYIAEGTEAFF. The CDR3 DNA reads as TGTGCCAGCAGTTACATCGCGGAGGGGACTGAAGCTTTCTTT.

V gene TRBV9 combines with J gene TRBJ2-5; 8 nucleotides match TRBD1. Per the germline V gene, CDR1 is SGDLS and CDR2 is YYNGEE. J gave up 4 bases and V 4 bases, and 9 bases lay outside the gene matches. The CDR3 has 15 amino acids. The CDR3 DNA reads TGTGCCAGCAGCCCACCCGGACAGGGCACAGAGACCCAGTACTTC. As protein: CASSPPGQGTETQYF.

The chain couples TRBV6-5 to TRBJ2-7; D may be TRBD2 (5 bases). V lost 5 bases and J 1 base, leaving 15 bases between the germline ends. CDR1 is MNHEY and CDR2 is SVGAGI in the germline V gene. The CDR3 totals 15 residues. Here the CDR3 reads CASSREGRSSYEQYF. CDR3 bases: TGTGCCAGCAGTCGGGAAGGAAGAAGTTCCTACGAGCAGTACTTC.

In its sample, this clone was seen a few times. The J gene is TRBJ1-1, the V gene TRBV5-1; 12 bases map to TRBD1. The germline CDR1 and CDR2 sequences are SGHRS and YFSETQ. J gave up 5 bases and V 4 bases, and 3 bases lay outside the gene matches. CDR3 length equals 14 residues. CDR3 loop: CASSPGQGATEAFF. CDR3 nucleotide sequence: TGCGCCAGCAGCCCGGGACAGGGGGCAACTGAAGCTTTCTTT.

This rearrangement joins TRBV27 to TRBJ1-4; tentatively, D is TRBD1 (6 bases). The germline V and J ends were trimmed by 3 bases and 7 bases, with 12 bases remaining between them. CDR1 and CDR2 from the germline V gene are MNHEY and SMNVEV (reference sequence). This CDR3 has 14 residues. The CDR3 nucleotides read TGTGCCAGCAGTTTTGGGGGGGCGTTTGAAAAACTGTTTTTT. This encodes CASSFGGAFEKLFF.

The genes are TRBV7-9 and TRBJ1-2, with TRBD1 matching over 8 bases. Trimming cost V 4 bases and J 1 base; bases outside gene matches: 2. From germline, CDR1 is SEHNR and CDR2 FQNEAQ (reference sequence). The CDR3 is 14 amino acids. Here the CDR3 reads CASSSGQGNYGYTF. In DNA form, the CDR3 reads TGTGCCAGCAGCTCCGGACAGGGTAACTATGGCTACACCTTC.

The V call is TRBV10-2, the J call TRBJ2-7; 9 bases agree with TRBD1. Germline V gene data show CDR1 as WSHSY and CDR2 as SAAADI. The CDR3 contains 12 residues. V was pared by 8 bases and J by 2 bases, with 1 base of the junction left unmatched. The CDR3 spells CASGQGTYEQYF. The CDR3 DNA follows: TGCGCCAGCGGACAGGGGACCTACGAGCAGTACTTC.

The rearrangement joins TRBV15 to TRBJ2-3; D possibly corresponds to TRBD2 (7 bases). V lost 9 bases to trimming and J lost 2 bases, with 15 bases between them. The germline V gene has CDR1 LNHNV and CDR2 YYDKDF (reference sequence). The CDR3 is 14 residues long. CDR3 region: CATQRGGYTDTQYF. The CDR3 nucleotides read TGTGCCACTCAGAGGGGGGGCTACACAGATACGCAGTATTTT.